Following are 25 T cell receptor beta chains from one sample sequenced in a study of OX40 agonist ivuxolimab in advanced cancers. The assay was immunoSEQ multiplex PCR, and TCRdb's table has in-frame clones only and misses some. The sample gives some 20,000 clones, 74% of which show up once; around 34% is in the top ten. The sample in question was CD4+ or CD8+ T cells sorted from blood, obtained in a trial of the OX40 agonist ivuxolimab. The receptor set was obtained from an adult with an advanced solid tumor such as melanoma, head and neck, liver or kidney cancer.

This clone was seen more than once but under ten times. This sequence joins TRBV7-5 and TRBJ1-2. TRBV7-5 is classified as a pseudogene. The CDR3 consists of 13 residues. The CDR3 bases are TGTGTCAGAAGCTTAGGCCGGAACTATGGCTACACCTTC. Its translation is CVRSLGRNYGYTF.

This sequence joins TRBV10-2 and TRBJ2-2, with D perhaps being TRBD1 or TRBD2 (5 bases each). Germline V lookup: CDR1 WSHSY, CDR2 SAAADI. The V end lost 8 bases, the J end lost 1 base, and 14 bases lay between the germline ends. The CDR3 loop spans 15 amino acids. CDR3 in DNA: TGCGCCAGCGAGGTGGGGACGGTGAACACCGGGGAGCTGTTTTTT. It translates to CASEVGTVNTGELFF.

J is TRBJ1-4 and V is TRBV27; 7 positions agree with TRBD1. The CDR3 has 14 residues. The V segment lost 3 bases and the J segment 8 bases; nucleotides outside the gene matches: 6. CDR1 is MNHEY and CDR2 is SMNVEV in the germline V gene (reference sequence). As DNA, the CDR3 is TGTGCCAGCAGTTTGGGACAGATAAGCGAAAAACTGTTTTTT. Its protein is CASSLGQISEKLFF.

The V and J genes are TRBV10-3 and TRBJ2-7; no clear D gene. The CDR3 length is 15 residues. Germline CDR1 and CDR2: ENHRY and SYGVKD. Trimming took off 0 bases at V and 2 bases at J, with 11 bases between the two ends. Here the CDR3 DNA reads TGTGCCATCAGTGAGTCGTTAGGCCAAGCCTACGAGCAGTACTTC. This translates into CAISESLGQAYEQYF.

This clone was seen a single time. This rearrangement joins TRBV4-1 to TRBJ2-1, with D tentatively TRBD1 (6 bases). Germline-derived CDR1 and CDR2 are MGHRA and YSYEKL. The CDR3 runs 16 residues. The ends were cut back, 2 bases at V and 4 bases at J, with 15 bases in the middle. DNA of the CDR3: TGCGCCAGCAGCCAAAAGGTACAGGGCGGGTACAATGAGCAGTTCTTC. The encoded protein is CASSQKVQGGYNEQFF.

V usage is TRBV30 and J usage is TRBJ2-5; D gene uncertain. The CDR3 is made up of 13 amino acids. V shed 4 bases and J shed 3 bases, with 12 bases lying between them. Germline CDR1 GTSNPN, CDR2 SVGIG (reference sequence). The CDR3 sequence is CAWTTGYKETQYF. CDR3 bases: TGTGCCTGGACCACGGGCTACAAAGAGACCCAGTACTTC.

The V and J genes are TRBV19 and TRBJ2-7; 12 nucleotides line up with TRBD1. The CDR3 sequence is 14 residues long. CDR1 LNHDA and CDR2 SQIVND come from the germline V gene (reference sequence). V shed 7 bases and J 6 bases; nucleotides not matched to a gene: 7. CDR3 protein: CASTPGQGAFEQYF. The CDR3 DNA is TGTGCCAGTACTCCGGGACAGGGGGCCTTCGAGCAGTACTTC.

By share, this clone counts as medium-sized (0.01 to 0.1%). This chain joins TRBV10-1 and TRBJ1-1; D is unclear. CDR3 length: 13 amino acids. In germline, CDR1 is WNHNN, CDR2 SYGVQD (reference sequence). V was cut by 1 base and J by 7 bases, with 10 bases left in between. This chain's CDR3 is CASSEYRTVEAFF. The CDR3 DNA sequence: TGCGCCAGCAGTGAGTACCGAACAGTTGAAGCTTTCTTT.

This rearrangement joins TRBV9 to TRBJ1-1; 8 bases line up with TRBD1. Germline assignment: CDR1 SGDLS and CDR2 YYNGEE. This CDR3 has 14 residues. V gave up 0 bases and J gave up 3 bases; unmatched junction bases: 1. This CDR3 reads CASSVGQGYTEAFF. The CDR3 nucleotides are TGTGCCAGCAGCGTAGGACAGGGGTACACTGAAGCTTTCTTT.

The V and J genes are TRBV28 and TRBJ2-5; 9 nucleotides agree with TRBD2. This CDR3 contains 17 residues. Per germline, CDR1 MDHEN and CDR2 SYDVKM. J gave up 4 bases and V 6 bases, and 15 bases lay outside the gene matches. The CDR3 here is CASSPPGGLASGETQYF. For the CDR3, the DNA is TGTGCCAGCAGCCCCCCCGGGGGACTAGCATCCGGAGAGACCCAGTACTTC.

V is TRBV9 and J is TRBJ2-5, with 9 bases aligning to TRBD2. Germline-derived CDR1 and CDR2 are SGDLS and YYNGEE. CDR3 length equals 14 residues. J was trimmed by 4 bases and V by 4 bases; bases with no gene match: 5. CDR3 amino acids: CASSKGLAGETQYF. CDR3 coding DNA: TGTGCCAGCAGCAAGGGACTAGCTGGAGAGACCCAGTACTTC.

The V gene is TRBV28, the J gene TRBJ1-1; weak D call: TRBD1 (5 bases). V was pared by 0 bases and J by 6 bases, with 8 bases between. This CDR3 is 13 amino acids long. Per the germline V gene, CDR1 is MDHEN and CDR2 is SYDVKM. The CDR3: CASSLWKGSEAFF. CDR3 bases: TGTGCCAGCAGTTTATGGAAGGGGTCTGAAGCTTTCTTT.

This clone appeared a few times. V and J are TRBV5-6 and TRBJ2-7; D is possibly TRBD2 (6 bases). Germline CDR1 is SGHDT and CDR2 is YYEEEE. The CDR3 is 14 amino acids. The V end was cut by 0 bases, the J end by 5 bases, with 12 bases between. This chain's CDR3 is CASSLALASNEQYF. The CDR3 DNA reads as TGTGCCAGCAGCTTGGCCCTAGCGAGTAACGAGCAGTACTTC.

The CDR3 DNA follows: TGTGCCAGCAGCACGGACTGGAACACTGAAGCTTTCTTT. The encoded protein is CASSTDWNTEAFF. The V gene is TRBV28, the J gene TRBJ1-1, with D hard to call. V was trimmed by 6 bases and J by 1 base, leaving 9 bases between them. The CDR3 covers 13 residues. The V gene's germline CDR1 is MDHEN and CDR2 SYDVKM.

CDR3 in amino acids: CASGTGSNQPQHF. The CDR3 nucleotides read TGTGCCAGCGGCACGGGGAGCAATCAGCCCCAGCATTTT. J is TRBJ1-5 and V is TRBV27; D uncertain. Trimming pared 8 bases from V and 1 base from J, leaving 9 bases between. The CDR3 is made up of 13 amino acids. Germline loops: CDR1 MNHEY, CDR2 SMNVEV (reference sequence).

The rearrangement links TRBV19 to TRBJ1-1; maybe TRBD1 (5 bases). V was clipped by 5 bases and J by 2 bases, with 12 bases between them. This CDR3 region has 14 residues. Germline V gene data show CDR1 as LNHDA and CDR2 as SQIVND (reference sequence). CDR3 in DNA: TGTGCCAGTAGTTGGCGGGGCCCCAACACTGAAGCTTTCTTT. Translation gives CASSWRGPNTEAFF.

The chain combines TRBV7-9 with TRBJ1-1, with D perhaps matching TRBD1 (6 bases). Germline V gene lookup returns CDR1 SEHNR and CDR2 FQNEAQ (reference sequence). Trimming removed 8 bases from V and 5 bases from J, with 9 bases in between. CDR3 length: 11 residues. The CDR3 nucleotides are TGTGCCAGCGGAGGGGGGACTGAAGCTTTCTTT. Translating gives CASGGGTEAFF.

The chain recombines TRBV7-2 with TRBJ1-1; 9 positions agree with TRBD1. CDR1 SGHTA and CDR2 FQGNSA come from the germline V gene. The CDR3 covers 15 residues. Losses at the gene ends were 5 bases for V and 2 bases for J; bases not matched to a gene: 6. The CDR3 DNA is TGTGCCAGCAGCCAACCGGGACAGGGCAACACTGAAGCTTTCTTT. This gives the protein CASSQPGQGNTEAFF.

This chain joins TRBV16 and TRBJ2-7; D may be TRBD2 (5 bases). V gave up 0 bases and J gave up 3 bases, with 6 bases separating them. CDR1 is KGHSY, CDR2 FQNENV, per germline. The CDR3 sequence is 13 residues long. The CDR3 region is CASSQSRDYEQYF. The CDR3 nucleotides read TGTGCCAGCAGCCAATCGAGGGACTACGAGCAGTACTTC.

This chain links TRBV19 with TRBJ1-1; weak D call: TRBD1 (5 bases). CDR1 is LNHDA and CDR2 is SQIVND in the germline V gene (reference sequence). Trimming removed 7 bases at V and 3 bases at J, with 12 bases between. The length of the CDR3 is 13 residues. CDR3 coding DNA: TGTGCCAGTAAGAAGGGGTTGGACACTGAAGCTTTCTTT. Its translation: CASKKGLDTEAFF. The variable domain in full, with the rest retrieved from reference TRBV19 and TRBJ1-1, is DGGITQSPKYLFRKEGQNVTLSCEQNLNHDAMYWYRQDPGQGLRLIYYSQIVNDFQKGDIAEGYSVSREKKESFPLTVTSAQKNPTAFYLCASKKGLDTEAFFGQGTRLTVV.

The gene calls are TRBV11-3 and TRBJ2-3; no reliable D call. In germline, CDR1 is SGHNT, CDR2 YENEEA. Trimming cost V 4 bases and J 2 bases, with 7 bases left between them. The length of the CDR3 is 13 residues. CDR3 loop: CASSSPYTDTQYF. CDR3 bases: TGTGCCAGCAGCTCCCCTTACACAGATACGCAGTATTTT.

In DNA form, the CDR3 reads TGTGCCAGCAGTTTATCCGGGACAGGGGATCAGTGGTCATACAATGAGCAGTTCTTC. It translates to CASSLSGTGDQWSYNEQFF. This rearrangement joins TRBV28 to TRBJ2-1; TRBD1 aligns across 10 bases. Losses at the gene ends were 1 base for V and 4 bases for J; bases not matched to a gene: 13. The CDR3 is made up of 19 amino acids. The germline CDR1 and CDR2 sequences are MDHEN and SYDVKM.

The chain's CDR3 is CASSSRHTYEQYF. The CDR3 DNA follows: TGTGCCAGCAGTTCGAGGCATACCTACGAGCAGTACTTC. The V and J genes are TRBV6-5 and TRBJ2-7; D uncertain. CDR1 and CDR2 (germline): MNHEY, SVGAGI. The CDR3 has 13 amino acids. The germline V and J ends were trimmed by 4 bases and 2 bases, with 9 bases remaining between them.

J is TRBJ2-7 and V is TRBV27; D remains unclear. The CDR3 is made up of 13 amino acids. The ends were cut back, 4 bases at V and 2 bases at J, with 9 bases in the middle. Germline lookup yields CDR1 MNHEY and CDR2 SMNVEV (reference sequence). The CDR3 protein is CASSSQVAYEQYF. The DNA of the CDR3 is TGTGCCAGCAGTTCTCAGGTAGCCTACGAGCAGTACTTC.

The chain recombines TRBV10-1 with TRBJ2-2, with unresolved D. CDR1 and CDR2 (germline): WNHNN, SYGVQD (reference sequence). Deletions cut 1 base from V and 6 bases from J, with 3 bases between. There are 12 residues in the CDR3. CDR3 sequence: CASSELAGELFF. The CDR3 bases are TGCGCCAGCAGTGAGTTGGCCGGGGAGCTGTTTTTT.